One and the same sample provided the 27 T cell receptor beta chains below, sequenced in a study of blood T cell repertoires in COVID-19. The method was immunoSEQ multiplex PCR; TCRdb's version includes in-frame clones alone and lacks a portion of them. The sample holds hundreds of thousands of clones, around 89% seen once. Sequencing was carried out using peripheral blood. The receptors stem from a woman between 18 and 29 years old with acute or convalescent COVID-19.

This clone was seen a handful of times. The chain has TRBV6-5 and TRBJ1-2; no firm D call. CDR1 and CDR2 (germline): MNHEY, SVGAGI. CDR3 length: 12 residues. Trimming removed 4 bases from V and 5 bases from J, with 8 bases in between. CDR3 in DNA: TGTGCCAGCAGTTCCGACACGTATGGCTACACCTTC. This translates into CASSSDTYGYTF.

The chain joins TRBV6-1 to TRBJ1-2; possible D gene TRBD1, 6 bases. The germline CDR1 and CDR2 sequences are MNHNS and SASEGT. V lost 1 base and J 6 bases, leaving 15 bases between the germline ends. This CDR3 is built from 15 residues. In DNA, the CDR3 is TGTGCCAGCAGTGAAGGATGGACAGCCTTTGATGGCTACACCTTC. This codes for CASSEGWTAFDGYTF.

There are a few counts of this clone. The V gene is TRBV10-3, the J gene TRBJ1-1; D not resolved. CDR1 ENHRY and CDR2 SYGVKD come from the germline V gene. The V gene lost 5 bases and the J gene lost 0 bases, with 13 bases spanning the gap. The CDR3 is 15 amino acids. The CDR3 spells CAISLLWAVNTEAFF. CDR3 nucleotide sequence: TGTGCCATCAGTCTACTTTGGGCTGTGAACACTGAAGCTTTCTTT.

V gene TRBV5-5 combines with J gene TRBJ2-7, with TRBD1 matching 10 bases. The V gene's germline CDR1 is SGHKS and CDR2 YYEKEE (reference sequence). This CDR3 has 15 amino acids. The V segment lost 4 bases and the J segment 5 bases; nucleotides outside the gene matches: 9. The CDR3 is CASSMDRGQGDEQYF. CDR3 nucleotide sequence: TGTGCCAGCAGCATGGACCGCGGACAGGGGGACGAGCAGTACTTC. Based on the CDR3 plus reference TRBV5-5 and TRBJ2-7, the full variable domain is DAGVTQSPTHLIKTRGQQVTLRCSPISGHKSVSWYQQVLGQGPQFIFQYYEKEERGRGNFPDRFSARQFPNYSSELNVNALLLGDSALYLCASSMDRGQGDEQYFGPGTRLTVT.

This chain links TRBV10-2 with TRBJ1-1, with D perhaps matching TRBD1 (5 bases). This CDR3 is built from 14 residues. V lost 7 bases to trimming and J lost 2 bases, with 14 bases between them. The germline V gene has CDR1 WSHSY and CDR2 SAAADI. CDR3 loop: CASTQTALNTEAFF. DNA for the CDR3: TGCGCCAGCACCCAGACAGCCCTAAACACTGAAGCTTTCTTT.

The rearrangement joins TRBV5-4 to TRBJ1-2, with D possibly being TRBD1 (6 bases). With 5 bases removed from V and 6 bases from J, the gap between germline ends came to 14 bases. This CDR3 is 13 amino acids long. Germline CDR1 is SGHNT and CDR2 is YYREEE (reference sequence). The chain's CDR3 is CASRSRQGNGYTF. The DNA of the CDR3 is TGTGCCAGCAGATCCCGGCAGGGGAATGGCTACACCTTC.

The genes are TRBV19 and TRBJ1-1; maybe TRBD1 (6 bases). V lost 1 base and J 4 bases, leaving 13 bases between the germline ends. CDR3 length equals 15 residues. Germline CDR1 LNHDA, CDR2 SQIVND (reference sequence). In DNA, the CDR3 is TGTGCCAGTAGTATAGGTTCAGGGGTGGCCACTGAAGCTTTCTTT. It specifies CASSIGSGVATEAFF.

V and J are TRBV19 and TRBJ1-1; 8 positions agree with TRBD1. Trimming cost V 8 bases and J 4 bases; bases outside gene matches: 3. The CDR3 is made up of 12 amino acids. CDR1 LNHDA and CDR2 SQIVND come from the germline V gene (reference sequence). In DNA form, the CDR3 reads TGTGCCAGTGGACAGGGTGGCACTGAAGCTTTCTTT. This encodes CASGQGGTEAFF.

CDR3 in amino acids: CASLGTLGTTDTQYF. The CDR3 region has the DNA TGTGCCAGCTTAGGGACTCTAGGGACCACAGATACGCAGTATTTT. This sequence joins TRBV6-5 and TRBJ2-3; D possibly corresponds to TRBD2 (6 bases). This CDR3 is 15 amino acids long. V was trimmed by 8 bases and J by 2 bases, leaving 17 bases between them. Per the germline V gene, CDR1 is MNHEY and CDR2 is SVGAGI.

This sequence joins TRBV19 and TRBJ1-1; weak D call: TRBD1 (6 bases). The CDR3 is made up of 16 amino acids. Germline V gene data show CDR1 as LNHDA and CDR2 as SQIVND (reference sequence). Trimming pared 7 bases from V and 5 bases from J, leaving 23 bases between. CDR3 in amino acids: CASNLRQAPRSTEAFF. The CDR3 DNA is TGTGCCAGTAATTTACGACAGGCGCCCCGGTCTACTGAAGCTTTCTTT.

The chain couples TRBV2 to TRBJ1-5, with a weak D call TRBD1 (6 bases). This CDR3 has 15 residues. Trimming stripped 8 bases from V and 3 bases from J, with 17 bases between. Germline loops: CDR1 SNHLY, CDR2 FYNNEI. CDR3 in DNA: TGTGCCAGCCGAGGTGGGGGACAAATCAATCAGCCCCAGCATTTT. This sequence encodes CASRGGGQINQPQHF.

The chain recombines TRBV12-3 or TRBV12-4 with TRBJ1-1; D is ambiguous. The CDR3 extends over 11 amino acids. The V end lost 7 bases, the J end lost 3 bases, and 6 bases lay between the germline ends. Here the CDR3 reads CASTFYTEAFF. The CDR3 DNA sequence: TGTGCCAGCACTTTCTACACTGAAGCTTTCTTT.

The CDR3: CASSSTMTGPGELFF. For the CDR3, the DNA is TGCGCCAGCAGCTCCACCATGACAGGGCCCGGGGAGCTGTTTTTT. The V gene is TRBV5-1, the J gene TRBJ2-2, with 7 bases that match TRBD1. The CDR3 totals 15 residues. Per the germline V gene, CDR1 is SGHRS and CDR2 is YFSETQ. V dropped 3 bases and J dropped 6; count of bases not matched to a gene: 8.

This chain uses TRBV24-1 with TRBJ1-3; D remains ambiguous. Germline assignment: CDR1 KGHDR and CDR2 SFDVKD. There are 15 residues in the CDR3. V dropped 2 bases and J dropped 2 bases, with 9 bases sitting between them. The CDR3 sequence: CATSDSRGAGNTIYF. As DNA, the CDR3 is TGTGCCACCAGTGATTCGAGAGGAGCTGGAAACACCATATATTTT.

The chain carries TRBV7-2 and TRBJ1-1; no reliable D call. The CDR3 covers 15 residues. CDR1 SGHTA and CDR2 FQGNSA come from the germline V gene. Trimming cost V 4 bases and J 0 bases, with 12 bases left between them. CDR3 in DNA: TGTGCCAGCAGCTCAACGGGTCGGCTGAACACTGAAGCTTTCTTT. Protein: CASSSTGRLNTEAFF.

The chain couples TRBV18 to TRBJ1-1; 11 bases are a match to TRBD1. The CDR3 runs to 15 residues. Germline CDR1 is KGHSH and CDR2 is LQKENI. V shed 4 bases, J shed 4 bases, and the junction held 5 bases outside the gene matches. The CDR3 is CASSLGQGALTEAFF. The CDR3 nucleotides are TGTGCCAGCTCACTCGGACAGGGGGCGCTCACTGAAGCTTTCTTT.

The chain employs TRBV4-3 and TRBJ1-1; D perhaps matches TRBD1 (5 bases). Trimming took 5 bases from V and 0 from J, leaving 10 bases between them. The CDR3 sequence is 14 residues long. The germline gives CDR1 LGHNA, CDR2 YSLEER. CDR3 protein: CASSMTAMNTEAFF. CDR3 nucleotide sequence: TGCGCCAGCAGCATGACAGCCATGAACACTGAAGCTTTCTTT.

The V call is TRBV19, the J call TRBJ1-6; 7 bases are a match to TRBD1. Germline assignment: CDR1 LNHDA and CDR2 SQIVND (reference sequence). This CDR3 has 15 residues. V gave up 6 bases and J gave up 10 bases; unmatched junction bases: 12. This CDR3 is CASSPPDRVKSPLHF. CDR3 sequence (DNA): TGTGCCAGTAGCCCTCCTGACAGGGTAAAATCACCCCTCCACTTT.

This clone was seen only a few times. This sequence joins TRBV29-1 and TRBJ1-2; 8 bases line up with TRBD1. The CDR3 extends over 12 amino acids. Germline CDR1 reads SQVTM; CDR2 reads ANQGSEA. The J segment lost 6 bases and the V segment lost 7 bases, leaving 7 bases of the junction unmatched. CDR3 in DNA: TGCAGCGCCTCCCGGACAGGGAATGGCTACACCTTC. It specifies CSASRTGNGYTF.

V is TRBV2 and J is TRBJ1-5; TRBD1 is a possible D gene (6 bases). Per the germline V gene, CDR1 is SNHLY and CDR2 is FYNNEI. Between the trimmed V and J ends, which lost 6 bases and 6 bases, there was a span of 24 bases. The CDR3 totals 17 residues. The CDR3 nucleotides read TGTGCCAGCAGAGGCCGTCTGTGGCAGGGGATGAGTCAGCCCCAGCATTTT. Protein: CASRGRLWQGMSQPQHF.

This rearrangement joins TRBV5-1 to TRBJ2-1; D gene ambiguous. Germline lookup yields CDR1 SGHRS and CDR2 YFSETQ. The V end was cut by 0 bases, the J end by 3 bases, with 10 bases between. The CDR3 has 15 residues. The CDR3: CASSLAGGDYNEQFF. DNA for the CDR3: TGCGCCAGCAGCTTGGCCGGTGGAGACTACAATGAGCAGTTCTTC.

J is TRBJ2-1 and V is TRBV19; 11 nucleotides match TRBD2. V lost 3 bases and J lost 0; bases outside the gene matches: 10. Germline V gene data show CDR1 as LNHDA and CDR2 as SQIVND (reference sequence). CDR3 length: 19 amino acids. CDR3 DNA: TGTGCCAGTAGTATCCGTGGGCTAGCGGGGGGAAGCTCCTACAATGAGCAGTTCTTC. Amino acid sequence: CASSIRGLAGGSSYNEQFF.

CDR3 in DNA: TGTGCCAGCAGCGTAGCCGGGAGGGACGAGCAGTACTTC. Translation: CASSVAGRDEQYF. The rearrangement joins TRBV9 to TRBJ2-7; 8 bases map to TRBD2. With V trimmed by 0 bases and J by 5 bases, 1 base remained unmatched. Germline lookup yields CDR1 SGDLS and CDR2 YYNGEE. The CDR3 is 13 residues long.

The chain has TRBV18 and TRBJ2-3; TRBD1 matches 8 bases. After removal of 1 base from V and 3 bases from J, the junction contained 9 bases not matched to a gene. From germline, CDR1 is KGHSH and CDR2 LQKENI. The CDR3 runs to 17 residues. The CDR3 DNA follows: TGTGCCAGCTCACCACGCTCGACAGGGGTAGTTACAGATACGCAGTATTTT. It is translated as CASSPRSTGVVTDTQYF.

The V call is TRBV11-2, the J call TRBJ1-1; 9 bases agree with TRBD1. This CDR3 spans 15 amino acids. Germline loops: CDR1 SGHAT, CDR2 FQNNGV. J was trimmed by 1 base and V by 1 base; bases with no gene match: 1. CDR3 residues: CASSLAGQGNTEAFF. Here the CDR3 DNA reads TGTGCCAGCAGCTTAGCGGGACAGGGGAACACTGAAGCTTTCTTT.

This clone was recorded only once. The CDR3 DNA reads as TGTGCTAGTGGTTTGATCCAAGGAGGCGGCTACACCTTC. Encoded protein: CASGLIQGGGYTF. The J gene is TRBJ1-2, the V gene TRBV12-5, with D unclear. Trimming left V 2 bases short and J 8 bases short, with 12 bases between. This CDR3 is 13 amino acids long. CDR1 and CDR2 (germline): LGHNT, FRNRAP.

The chain uses TRBV2 and TRBJ2-7; 13 nucleotides line up with TRBD2. Germline lookup yields CDR1 SNHLY and CDR2 FYNNEI. This CDR3 comprises 15 residues. The V and J ends lost 7 bases and 2 bases, in that order; junction bases with no gene match: 5. The CDR3 region has the DNA TGTGCCAGCAAGTCGACTAGCGGGGGGACCTACGAGCAGTACTTC. Its protein is CASKSTSGGTYEQYF.